These 27 T cell receptor beta chains originate from one sample sequenced in a study of cytomegalovirus exposure and HLA in healthy donors. Use of 60 Vbeta and 13 Jbeta primers characterized the PCR. Measured with immunoSEQ multiplex PCR; TCRdb has only the in-frame clones, and not every one. This table has some 160,000 clones, 70% to 90% appearing once. Sequencing was carried out using PBMCs. These receptors were obtained from a man aged 30 to 45 in good health and CMV-seropositive.

V and J are TRBV6-5 and TRBJ1-3, with D hard to call. Trimming removed 4 bases at V and 2 bases at J, with 6 bases between. The CDR3 runs 13 residues. Per germline, CDR1 MNHEY and CDR2 SVGAGI. The CDR3 here is CASSSVAGNTIYF. The CDR3 DNA follows: TGTGCCAGCAGTTCCGTTGCTGGAAACACCATATATTTT.

The chain uses TRBV11-1 and TRBJ2-5; TRBD2 matches 10 bases. CDR3 length: 15 residues. Looked up from germline, CDR1 is SGHAT and CDR2 is FQDESV (reference sequence). The V segment lost 6 bases and the J segment 7 bases; nucleotides outside the gene matches: 11. The CDR3 DNA sequence: TGTGCCAGCAGTTCGAACCTAGCGGGAGTGATGACCCAGTACTTC. Amino acids: CASSSNLAGVMTQYF.

The rearrangement joins TRBV6-1 to TRBJ1-4, with no clear D. V lost 5 bases and J 5 bases, leaving 9 bases between the germline ends. The CDR3 has 13 amino acids. The germline V gene has CDR1 MNHNS and CDR2 SASEGT. DNA for the CDR3: TGTGCCAGCAGTATCACGGGGAATGAAAAACTGTTTTTT. Protein sequence: CASSITGNEKLFF.

The sample holds a few counts of this clone. The genes are TRBV4-1 and TRBJ1-1, with TRBD1 matching over 8 bases. The ends lost 4 bases at V and 1 base at J; junction bases unmatched: 2. CDR1 MGHRA and CDR2 YSYEKL come from the germline V gene. This CDR3 is built from 14 residues. The CDR3 DNA sequence: TGCGCCAGCAGCCTGGGGACAGGGAACACTGAAGCTTTCTTT. Amino acid sequence: CASSLGTGNTEAFF.

This sequence joins TRBV7-2 and TRBJ1-1; 7 positions match TRBD1. Germline CDR1 is SGHTA and CDR2 is FQGNSA. The CDR3 consists of 13 residues. V trimming: 1 base; J trimming: 11 bases; junction bases outside the gene matches: 7. The CDR3 nucleotides are TGTGCCAGCAGCTTAGAGGGGGCCCAGGTGGCTTTCTTT. This encodes CASSLEGAQVAFF.

The rearrangement links TRBV29-1 to TRBJ2-7, with D perhaps TRBD2 (5 bases). Germline-derived CDR1 and CDR2 are SQVTM and ANQGSEA. Trimming stripped 6 bases from V and 0 bases from J, with 18 bases between. The CDR3 covers 15 residues. In nucleotides, the CDR3 is TGCAGCGTCCGCAATGGAGCGGAAAGCTCCTACGAGCAGTACTTC. Amino acids: CSVRNGAESSYEQYF.

This chain links TRBV21-1 with TRBJ2-7; TRBD1 is the table's D call, not checked against the DNA. TRBV21-1 is a documented pseudogene. The CDR3 length is 14 residues. CDR3 nucleotide sequence: TGTGCCAGCATCGAACTAGGACAGGACTACGAGCAGTACGTC. Translation: CASIELGQDYEQYV.

The chain links TRBV2 to TRBJ1-5; the D gene is possibly TRBD1 (6 bases). V dropped 8 bases and J dropped 7 bases, with 15 bases sitting between them. The CDR3 loop spans 13 amino acids. Germline loops: CDR1 SNHLY, CDR2 FYNNEI. The CDR3 coding sequence is TGTGCCAGCGGGGGGGCCCACAGGCAGCCCCAGCATTTT. Translating gives CASGGAHRQPQHF.

The chain carries TRBV7-8 and TRBJ2-7, with no clear D. Germline CDR1 SGHVS, CDR2 FQNEAQ. The CDR3 loop spans 16 amino acids. V was trimmed by 5 bases and J by 0 bases, leaving 17 bases between them. The CDR3 DNA reads as TGTGCCAGCAGCCCACGGCGAGGTTTAGGCTCCTACGAGCAGTACGTC. This sequence encodes CASSPRRGLGSYEQYV.

This clone counts as medium-sized (0.01 to 0.1%). This chain joins TRBV12-5 and TRBJ1-5, with TRBD1 matching 8 bases. This CDR3 is built from 14 residues. With V trimmed by 7 bases and J by 5 bases, 7 bases remained unmatched. Germline CDR1 LGHNT, CDR2 FRNRAP. CDR3 DNA: TGTGCTAGTGCCCTGGACAGGGAGGATCAGCCCCAGCATTTT. This encodes CASALDREDQPQHF.

The chain recombines TRBV5-1 with TRBJ2-2, with TRBD1 matching over 9 bases. Germline CDR1 and CDR2: SGHRS and YFSETQ. V shed 0 bases, J shed 6 bases, and the junction held 12 bases outside the gene matches. The CDR3 is 18 amino acids. The CDR3 DNA follows: TGCGCCAGCAGCTTGGAGCTCTCCGGGACAGGGTGGTCCGGGGAGCTGTTTTTT. Its translation is CASSLELSGTGWSGELFF.

Note on this clone: The same CDR3 can be traced to other DNA sequences in this sample. This rearrangement joins TRBV15 to TRBJ2-2, with D possibly TRBD1 on 6 matching bases. The CDR3 extends over 18 amino acids. Germline V gene lookup returns CDR1 LNHNV and CDR2 YYDKDF (reference sequence). Deletions cut 0 bases from V and 0 bases from J, with 14 bases between. The chain's CDR3 is CATSREWGGTSNTGELFF. In DNA form, the CDR3 reads TGTGCCACCAGCAGAGAGTGGGGTGGGACATCGAACACCGGGGAGCTGTTTTTT.

The chain is built from TRBV5-1 and TRBJ1-1; possible D gene TRBD1, 5 bases. This CDR3 is 13 amino acids long. V gave up 0 bases and J gave up 4 bases, with 7 bases separating them. Germline assignment: CDR1 SGHRS and CDR2 YFSETQ. The CDR3 sequence: CASSLGGATEAFF. The CDR3 nucleotides are TGCGCCAGCAGCTTGGGCGGGGCCACTGAAGCTTTCTTT.

In this sample, this clone turned up once. The chain combines TRBV19 with TRBJ1-3; D ambiguous. Germline CDR1 is LNHDA and CDR2 is SQIVND (reference sequence). V lost 1 base, J lost 9 bases, and 10 bases lay in between. This CDR3 has 13 residues. The CDR3 spells CASSIGLTGTIYF. The DNA for the CDR3 is TGTGCCAGTAGTATAGGCCTTACTGGCACCATATATTTT.

This chain connects TRBV6-1 to TRBJ2-7; D is perhaps TRBD2 (6 bases). Between the trimmed V and J ends, which lost 6 bases and 4 bases, there was a span of 7 bases. Germline values: CDR1 MNHNS, CDR2 SASEGT. CDR3 length: 11 residues. The CDR3 DNA reads as TGTGCCAGCAGGGGGGGTTACGAGCAGTACGTC. This encodes CASRGGYEQYV.

V is TRBV5-1 and J is TRBJ2-1; a weak D match, TRBD2 (7 bases). CDR3 length equals 14 residues. The germline V and J ends were trimmed by 6 bases and 3 bases, with 13 bases remaining between them. Germline V lookup: CDR1 SGHRS, CDR2 YFSETQ. The CDR3 is CASTRGGGYNEQFF. In nucleotides, the CDR3 is TGCGCCAGCACCCGGGGAGGGGGCTACAATGAGCAGTTCTTC. The full variable domain, completed using reference TRBV5-1 and TRBJ2-1, is KAGVTQTPRYLIKTRGQQVTLSCSPISGHRSVSWYQQTPGQGLQFLFEYFSETQRNKGNFPGRFSGRQFSNSRSEMNVSTLELGDSALYLCASTRGGGYNEQFFGPGTRLTVL.

The table lists this clone with a few counts. V is TRBV2 and J is TRBJ1-4, with 8 positions matching TRBD1. The germline V gene has CDR1 SNHLY and CDR2 FYNNEI. The CDR3 totals 14 residues. After removal of 5 bases from V and 5 bases from J, the junction contained 4 bases not matched to a gene. The CDR3 DNA reads TGTGCCAGCAGTTTCAGGGGGCGAAATGAAAAACTGTTTTTT. This gives the protein CASSFRGRNEKLFF. The whole variable domain, filled in from reference TRBV2 and TRBJ1-4, reads EPEVTQTPSHQVTQMGQEVILRCVPISNHLYFYWYRQILGQKVEFLVSFYNNEISEKSEIFDDQFSVERPDGSNFTLKIRSTKLEDSAMYFCASSFRGRNEKLFFGSGTQLSVL.

The V call is TRBV27, the J call TRBJ2-1; D might be TRBD2 (7 bases). Trimming stripped 4 bases from V and 3 bases from J, with 16 bases between. Germline V gene sequence: CDR1 MNHEY, CDR2 SMNVEV (reference sequence). The CDR3 spans 16 residues. The CDR3 here is CASSSKGGALYNEQFF. CDR3 DNA sequence: TGTGCCAGCAGTTCTAAAGGGGGGGCCCTCTACAATGAGCAGTTCTTC.

The chain uses TRBV18 and TRBJ2-7; D is possibly TRBD1 (6 bases). Germline values: CDR1 KGHSH, CDR2 LQKENI. V lost 2 bases and J lost 3, with 11 bases in between. This CDR3 comprises 14 residues. Written as DNA, the CDR3 is TGTGCCAGCTCACCATTGGGACAAGTCTACGAGCAGTACGTC. Translating gives CASSPLGQVYEQYV.

The chain uses TRBV6-1 and TRBJ2-2; D perhaps matches TRBD1 (6 bases). Germline lookup yields CDR1 MNHNS and CDR2 SASEGT. This CDR3 has 15 amino acids. Trimming removed 7 bases from V and 1 base from J, with 13 bases in between. The CDR3 DNA is TGTGCCAGCACCTGGAAAGGGGGGAACACCGGGGAGCTGTTTTTT. As protein: CASTWKGGNTGELFF.

This chain uses TRBV15 with TRBJ2-3; D is ambiguous. Germline V gives CDR1 LNHNV, CDR2 YYDKDF (reference sequence). Trimming cost V 1 base and J 6 bases, with 5 bases left between them. The CDR3 length is 12 residues. In DNA form, the CDR3 reads TGTGCCACCAGCAGAGCGAGGGATACGCAGTATTTT. Protein: CATSRARDTQYF.

The V gene is TRBV5-4, the J gene TRBJ2-7, with TRBD1 as a possible D gene (5 bases). This CDR3 contains 12 residues. V lost 0 bases to trimming and J lost 6 bases, with 7 bases between them. The germline CDR1 and CDR2 sequences are SGHNT and YYREEE (reference sequence). CDR3 residues: CASSLAGLEQYF. CDR3 DNA: TGTGCCAGCAGCTTGGCAGGGCTCGAGCAGTACTTC.

V and J are TRBV15 and TRBJ1-1; D gene unclear. The CDR3 contains 14 residues. Germline V CDR1 and CDR2: LNHNV, YYDKDF (reference sequence). V was pared by 1 base and J by 1 base, with 7 bases between. CDR3 residues: CATSRAGRNTEAFF. The CDR3 nucleotides read TGTGCCACCAGCAGAGCTGGTAGGAACACTGAAGCTTTCTTT.

The chain links TRBV19 to TRBJ2-1, with a tentative D call TRBD1 (6 bases). The V end lost 6 bases, the J end lost 6 bases, and 15 bases lay between the germline ends. The germline CDR1 and CDR2 sequences are LNHDA and SQIVND (reference sequence). This CDR3 has 14 residues. The DNA for the CDR3 is TGTGCCAGTAGAACAGGGTTGGTGAGCAATGAGCAGTTCTTC. This sequence encodes CASRTGLVSNEQFF.

Written as DNA, the CDR3 is TGTGCCAGTGGACAGGGCGTAGGAGAGACCCAGTACTTC. Translation gives CASGQGVGETQYF. This chain links TRBV7-2 with TRBJ2-5, with 8 bases that match TRBD1. The J segment lost 4 bases and the V segment lost 9 bases, leaving 7 bases of the junction unmatched. The CDR3 has 13 residues. From germline, CDR1 is SGHTA and CDR2 FQGNSA.

The genes are TRBV11-3 and TRBJ2-1; a possible D gene is TRBD1 (5 bases). Germline assignment: CDR1 SGHNT and CDR2 YENEEA. The CDR3 runs 15 residues. Trimming removed 5 bases from V and 3 bases from J, with 14 bases in between. CDR3 DNA sequence: TGTGCCAGCAGCACAGACAGTCTTGACTACAATGAGCAGTTCTTC. This encodes CASSTDSLDYNEQFF. The complete variable domain, with remaining parts taken from reference TRBV11-3 and TRBJ2-1, reads EAGVVQSPRYKIIEKKQPVAFWCNPISGHNTLYWYLQNLGQGPELLIRYENEEAVDDSQLPKDRFSAERLKGVDSTLKIQPAELGDSAVYLCASSTDSLDYNEQFFGPGTRLTVL.

The chain carries TRBV7-8 and TRBJ2-7; 7 bases align to TRBD1. Germline V lookup: CDR1 SGHVS, CDR2 FQNEAQ. The CDR3 loop spans 16 amino acids. The V segment lost 2 bases and the J segment 0 bases; nucleotides outside the gene matches: 7. The DNA of the CDR3 is TGTGCCAGCAGCTTATCCATCAGGGGGAGCTCCTACGAGCAGTACTTC. It is translated as CASSLSIRGSSYEQYF.